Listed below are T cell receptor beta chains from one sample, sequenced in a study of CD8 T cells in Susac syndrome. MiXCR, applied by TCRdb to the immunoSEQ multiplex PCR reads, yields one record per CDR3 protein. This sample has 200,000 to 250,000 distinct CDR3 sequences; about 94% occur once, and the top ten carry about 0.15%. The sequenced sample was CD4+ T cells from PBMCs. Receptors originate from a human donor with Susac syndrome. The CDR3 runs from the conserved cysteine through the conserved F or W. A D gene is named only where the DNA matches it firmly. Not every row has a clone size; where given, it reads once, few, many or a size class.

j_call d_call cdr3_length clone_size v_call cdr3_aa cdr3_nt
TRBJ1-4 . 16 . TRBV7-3 CASSSLPPKPHEKLFF TGTGCCAGCAGCTCCCTCCCCCCTAAGCCTCATGAAAAACTGTTTTTT
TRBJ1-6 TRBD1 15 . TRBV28 CASSFVGQLNSPLHF TGTGCCAGCAGTTTTGTGGGACAGCTTAATTCACCCCTCCACTTT
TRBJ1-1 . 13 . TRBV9 CASRGQGHTEAFF TGTGCCAGCAGGGGTCAGGGGCACACTGAAGCTTTCTTT
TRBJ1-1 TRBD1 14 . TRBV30 CATTSGTGGTEAFF TGTGCCACGACCTCCGGGACAGGGGGCACTGAAGCTTTCTTT
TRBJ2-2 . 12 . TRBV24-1 CATSAGTGELFF TGTGCCACCAGTGCTGGGACCGGGGAGCTGTTTTTT
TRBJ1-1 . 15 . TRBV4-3 CASSQQLGGNYEAFF TGCGCCAGCAGCCAACAGTTAGGAGGGAATTATGAAGCTTTCTTT
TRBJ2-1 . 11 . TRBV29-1 CSVGRGNEQFF TGCAGCGTTGGCAGGGGCAATGAGCAGTTCTTC
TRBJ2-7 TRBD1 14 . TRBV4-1 CASSPRQGPYEQYF TGCGCCAGCAGTCCCCGACAGGGCCCCTACGAGCAGTACTTC
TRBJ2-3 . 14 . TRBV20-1 CSATPGVYKDTQYF TGCAGTGCCACCCCGGGGGTGTATAAAGATACGCAGTATTTT
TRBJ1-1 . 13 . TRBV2 CASRLQLNTEAFF TGTGCCAGCAGGCTTCAGTTGAACACTGAAGCTTTCTTT
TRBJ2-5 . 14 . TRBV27 CASSLLSGDETQYF TGTGCCAGCAGTTTATTGTCAGGGGACGAGACCCAGTACTTC
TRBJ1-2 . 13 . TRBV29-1 CSVGADRNYGYTF TGCAGCGTTGGAGCAGACAGGAACTATGGCTACACCTTC
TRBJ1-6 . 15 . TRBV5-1 CASSLEGSYNSPLHF TGCGCCAGCAGCTTGGAGGGCTCCTATAATTCACCCCTCCACTTT
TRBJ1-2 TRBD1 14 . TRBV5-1 CASSLDRVDYGYTF TGCGCCAGCAGCCTTGACAGGGTGGACTATGGCTACACCTTC
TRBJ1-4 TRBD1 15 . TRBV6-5 CASSFGRGQGEKLFF TGTGCCAGCAGTTTCGGGAGGGGGCAGGGTGAAAAACTGTTTTTT
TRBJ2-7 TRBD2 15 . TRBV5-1 CASSLVAGGAREQYF TGCGCCAGCAGCTTGGTGGCCGGGGGGGCCCGGGAGCAGTACTTC
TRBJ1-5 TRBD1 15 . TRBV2 CASSDVDRRNQPQHF TGTGCCAGCAGTGACGTGGACAGGAGGAATCAGCCCCAGCATTTT
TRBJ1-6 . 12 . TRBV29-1 CSVKNVDSPLHF TGCAGCGTTAAGAATGTGGATTCACCCCTCCACTTT
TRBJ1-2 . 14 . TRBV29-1 CSVDVAGGDYGYTF TGCAGCGTTGATGTGGCCGGAGGTGACTATGGCTACACCTTC
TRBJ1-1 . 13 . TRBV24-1 CATSDSVNTEAFF TGTGCCACCAGTGATTCCGTGAACACTGAAGCTTTCTTT
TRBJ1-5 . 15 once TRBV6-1 CASPGGPSSNQPQHF TGTGCCAGCCCAGGAGGACCGAGTAGCAATCAGCCCCAGCATTTT
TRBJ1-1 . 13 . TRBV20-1 CSARHLGNTEAFF TGCAGTGCTAGACACCTCGGGAACACTGAAGCTTTCTTT
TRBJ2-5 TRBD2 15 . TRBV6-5 CASSYLPRGGETQYF TGTGCCAGCAGTTACTTACCCCGGGGGGGGGAGACCCAGTACTTC